This T cell receptor (beta chain) was found in a study of control samples from healthy donors and cancer patients. This CDR3 has 15 residues. Germline V gene lookup returns CDR1 MNHEY and CDR2 SVGAGI. Trimming cost V 6 bases and J 0 bases, with 12 bases left between them. Repertoires were generated with immunoSEQ multiplex PCR, while TCRdb's copy carries only in-frame clones and drops some. The sample contains 85,000 to 100,000 clones, over 90% of which appear only once. This clonotype was obtained from a man aged 18 to 30 in good health. The chain is built from TRBV6-5 and TRBJ1-3; D is possibly TRBD1 (5 bases). Sample: blood. The CDR3 DNA sequence: TGTGCCAGCAGGAGAGACAGCAACTCTGGAAACACCATATATTTT. Its protein product is CASRRDSNSGNTIYF.